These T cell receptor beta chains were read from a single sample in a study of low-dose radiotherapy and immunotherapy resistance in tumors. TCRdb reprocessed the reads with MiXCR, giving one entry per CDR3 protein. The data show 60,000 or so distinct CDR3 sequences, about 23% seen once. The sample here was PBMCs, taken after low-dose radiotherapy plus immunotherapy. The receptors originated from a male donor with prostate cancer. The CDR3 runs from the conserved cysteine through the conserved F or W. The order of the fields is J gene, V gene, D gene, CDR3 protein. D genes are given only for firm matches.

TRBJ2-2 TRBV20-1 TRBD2 CSARERLAGLGELFF
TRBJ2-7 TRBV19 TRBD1 CASSISQGPPYEQYF
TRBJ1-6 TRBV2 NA CASSEAPPDTAPLHF
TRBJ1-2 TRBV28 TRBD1 CATRLEGAVPYGYTF
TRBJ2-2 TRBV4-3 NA CASSQDRSRGRNTGELFF
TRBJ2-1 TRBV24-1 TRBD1 CATSGGTGAWSSYNEQFF
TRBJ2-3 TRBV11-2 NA CASSLVRGDTDTQYF
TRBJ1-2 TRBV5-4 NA CASSLEIRGNGYTF
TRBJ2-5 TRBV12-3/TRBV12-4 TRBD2 CASSLLAGAETQYF
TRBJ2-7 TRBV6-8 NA CASRGSGYEQYF
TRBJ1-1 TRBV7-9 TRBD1 CASSFTNGQGEAFF
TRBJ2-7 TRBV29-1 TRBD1 CSVVARGQNEQYF
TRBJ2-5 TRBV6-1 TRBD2 CASSELRTSGETQYF
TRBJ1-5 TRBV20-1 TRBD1 CSARKMTGGISQPQHF
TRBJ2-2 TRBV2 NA CASSVVRPNTGELFF
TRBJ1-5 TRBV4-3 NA CASSQDRGPSQPQHF
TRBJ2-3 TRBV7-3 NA CAYKPGLLIVTDTQYF
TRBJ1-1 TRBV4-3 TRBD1 CASSLGTAGGEAFF
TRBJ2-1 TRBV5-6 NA CASSPARVEQFF
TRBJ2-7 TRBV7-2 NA CASSLREGYEQYF
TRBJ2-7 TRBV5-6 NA CASSYTGYEQYF
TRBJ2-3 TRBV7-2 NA CASSLGGGVRGWADTQYF
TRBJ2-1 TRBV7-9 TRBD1 CASRSDRGFTYNEQFF
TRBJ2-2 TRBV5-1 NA CASSRNWGTGELFF
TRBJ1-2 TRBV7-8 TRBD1 CASSLDAGTGAEGYTF
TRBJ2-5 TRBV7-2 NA CASSSPGLGETQYF
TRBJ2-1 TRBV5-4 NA CASSLGGGSYNEQFF
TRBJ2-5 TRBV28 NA CASSLEPRVGSQYF
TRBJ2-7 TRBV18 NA CASSPPGQPIYEQYF
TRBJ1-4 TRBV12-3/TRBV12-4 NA CASSSLGEKLFF
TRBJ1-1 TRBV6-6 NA CASRRENTEAFF
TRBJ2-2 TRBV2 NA CASSEALGAGLGSGELFF
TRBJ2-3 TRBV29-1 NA CSVDRTDTQYF
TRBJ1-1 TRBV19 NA CASTSPAGLNTEAFF
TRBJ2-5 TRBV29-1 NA CSASQLASETQYF
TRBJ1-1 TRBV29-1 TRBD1 CSVEGQGTGRAFF
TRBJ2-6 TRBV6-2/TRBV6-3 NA CASSPGLRYGANVLTF
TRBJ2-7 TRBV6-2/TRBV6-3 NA CASSGSTGSYEQYF
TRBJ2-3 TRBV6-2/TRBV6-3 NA CASGRKKGGALDTQYF
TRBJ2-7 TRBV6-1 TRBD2 CASSPLGWRREGYEQYF
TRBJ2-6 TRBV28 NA CASRGSQGAHSGANVLTF
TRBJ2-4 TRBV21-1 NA CASSKGPGDLCGGSKNIQYF
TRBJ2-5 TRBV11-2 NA CASSLMVKTSETQYF
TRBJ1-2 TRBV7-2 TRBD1 CASSLAGTGYGYTF
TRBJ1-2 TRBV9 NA CASNTGNGYTF
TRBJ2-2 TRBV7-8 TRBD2 CASSLVEAGGAGELFF
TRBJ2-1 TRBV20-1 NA CSARDLIAAANEQFF
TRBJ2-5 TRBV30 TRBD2 CAWSPGLALQETQYF
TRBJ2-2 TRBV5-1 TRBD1 CASSWGQVNTGELFF
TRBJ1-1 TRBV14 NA CASSQARGAEAFF
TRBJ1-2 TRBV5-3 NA CASSPRGGLDYGYTF
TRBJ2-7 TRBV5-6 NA CASSLINEQYF
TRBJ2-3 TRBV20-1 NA CSARVQAAGDTQYF
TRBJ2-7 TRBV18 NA CASSPGINQDEQYF
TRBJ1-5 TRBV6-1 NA CASRGGSSNQPQHF